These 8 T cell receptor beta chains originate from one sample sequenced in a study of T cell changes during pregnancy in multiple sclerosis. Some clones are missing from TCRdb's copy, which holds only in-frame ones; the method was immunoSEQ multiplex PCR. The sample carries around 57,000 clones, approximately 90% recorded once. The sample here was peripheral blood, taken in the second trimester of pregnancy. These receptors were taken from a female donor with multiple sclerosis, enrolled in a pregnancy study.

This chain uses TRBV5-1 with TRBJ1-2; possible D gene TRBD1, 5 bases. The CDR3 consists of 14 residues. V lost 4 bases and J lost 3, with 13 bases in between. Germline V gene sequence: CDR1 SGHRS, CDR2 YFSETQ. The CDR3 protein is CASSLGGAHYGYTF. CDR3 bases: TGCGCCAGCAGCCTCGGAGGGGCTCACTATGGCTACACCTTC.

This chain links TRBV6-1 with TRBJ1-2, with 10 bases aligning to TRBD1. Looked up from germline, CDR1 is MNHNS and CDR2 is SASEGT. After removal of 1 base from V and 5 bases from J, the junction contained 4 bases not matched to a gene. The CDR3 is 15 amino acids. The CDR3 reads CASSEDDRGQYGYTF. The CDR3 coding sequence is TGTGCCAGCAGTGAAGACGACAGGGGGCAATATGGCTACACCTTC.

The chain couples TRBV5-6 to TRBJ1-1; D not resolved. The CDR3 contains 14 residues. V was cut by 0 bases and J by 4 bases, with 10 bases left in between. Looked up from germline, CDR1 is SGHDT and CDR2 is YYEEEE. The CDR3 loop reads CASSLEVRGTEAFF. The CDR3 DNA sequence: TGTGCCAGCAGCTTGGAGGTCAGAGGCACTGAAGCTTTCTTT.

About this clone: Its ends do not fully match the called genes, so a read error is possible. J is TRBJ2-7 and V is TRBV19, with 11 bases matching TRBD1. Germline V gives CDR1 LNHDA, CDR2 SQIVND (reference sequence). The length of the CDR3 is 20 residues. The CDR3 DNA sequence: TGTGCCGGTAGTAAACCTTCCCAGACCGGACAGGGGGCCGGGGGCTACGAGCAGTACTTC. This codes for CAGSKPSQTGQGAGGYEQYF.

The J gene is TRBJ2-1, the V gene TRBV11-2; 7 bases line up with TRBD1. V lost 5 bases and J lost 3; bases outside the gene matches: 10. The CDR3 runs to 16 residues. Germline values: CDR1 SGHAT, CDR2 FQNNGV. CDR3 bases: TGTGCCAGCAGCCGCGACCCACAGGGGATCTACAATGAGCAGTTCTTC. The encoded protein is CASSRDPQGIYNEQFF.

For the CDR3, the DNA is TGTGCCAGCACCCCTAGGGTGGGGGCAGGGGCCTCCTACGAGCAGTACTTC. Protein product: CASTPRVGAGASYEQYF. The chain links TRBV28 to TRBJ2-7; TRBD1 might be the D (6 bases). Trimming cost V 7 bases and J 0 bases, with 22 bases left between them. Germline values: CDR1 MDHEN, CDR2 SYDVKM. This CDR3 spans 17 amino acids.

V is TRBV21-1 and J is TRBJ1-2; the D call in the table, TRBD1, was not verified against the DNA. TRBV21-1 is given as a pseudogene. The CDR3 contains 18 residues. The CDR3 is CASSKVDRVDLLNYGYTF. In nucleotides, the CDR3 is TGTGCCAGCAGCAAAGTAGACAGGGTTGATCTTTTGAACTATGGCTACACCTTC.

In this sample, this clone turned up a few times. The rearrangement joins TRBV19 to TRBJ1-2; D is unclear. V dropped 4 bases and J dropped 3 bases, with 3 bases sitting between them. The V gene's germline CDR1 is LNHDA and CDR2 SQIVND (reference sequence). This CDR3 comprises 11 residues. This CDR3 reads CASSTYYGYTF. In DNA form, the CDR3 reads TGTGCCAGTAGTACCTACTATGGCTACACCTTC.